The rows below give T cell receptor beta chains drawn from one sample of a study of blood T cell repertoires in COVID-19. Some clones are missing from TCRdb's copy, which holds only in-frame ones; the method was immunoSEQ multiplex PCR. The repertoire consists of about 480,000 clones, with around 88% occurring once and the leading ten covering 4% to 5.5%. The sequenced material came from peripheral blood. These receptors all stem from a woman aged 25 to 45 with acute or convalescent COVID-19. Both conserved end residues are part of each CDR3. A D gene is named only where the DNA matches it firmly. Rows may omit the clone size; those that give it use once, few, many or a size class.

TRBV2	once	TRBJ2-5	-	CAGAEQEETQYF	TGTGCCGGAGCTGAACAAGAAGAGACCCAGTACTTC
TRBV20-1	once	TRBJ1-4	-	CSAQNEKLFF	TGCAGTGCCCAAAATGAAAAACTGTTTTTT
TRBV3-1/TRBV3-2	-	TRBJ1-2	-	CASSQDQTLYGYTF	TGTGCCAGCAGCCAAGATCAGACACTCTATGGCTACACCTTC
TRBV23-1	-	TRBJ1-5	TRBD1	CASSQGTGGVLSNQPQHF	TGCGCCAGCAGTCAAGGGACAGGGGGCGTTTTGAGCAATCAGCCCCAGCATTTT
TRBV5-1	-	TRBJ2-1	TRBD2	CASSLSGGNEQFF	TGCGCCAGCAGCTTGAGCGGGGGCAATGAGCAGTTCTTC
TRBV7-2	-	TRBJ2-3	TRBD2	CASSSSSGGAEDTQYF	TGTGCCAGCAGCTCGTCTAGCGGGGGGGCGGAAGATACGCAGTATTTT
TRBV5-4	-	TRBJ1-4	-	CASSPKGGDEKLFF	TGTGCCAGCAGCCCCAAGGGGGGGGATGAAAAACTGTTTTTT
TRBV5-1	-	TRBJ1-1	-	CASSRTGVNTEAFF	TGCGCCAGCAGTCGGACGGGGGTGAACACTGAAGCTTTCTTT
TRBV2	-	TRBJ1-1	-	CASKTWEGTEAFF	TGTGCCAGCAAAACCTGGGAGGGCACTGAAGCTTTCTTT
TRBV4-1	-	TRBJ1-3	-	CASSQESTGQSGNTIYF	TGCGCCAGCAGCCAAGAATCCACAGGGCAATCTGGAAACACCATATATTTT
TRBV27	-	TRBJ1-2	-	CASSPSLGGARGYTF	TGTGCCAGCAGTCCCTCGTTGGGAGGGGCTCGTGGCTACACCTTC
TRBV2	-	TRBJ2-7	TRBD1	CASSADRGIYEQYF	TGTGCCAGCAGCGCAGACAGGGGTATCTACGAGCAGTACTTC
TRBV5-5	-	TRBJ2-1	-	CASSFGIDNEQFF	TGTGCCAGCAGCTTCGGGATCGACAATGAGCAGTTCTTC
TRBV5-1	-	TRBJ1-2	-	CASSLSGGGYTF	TGCGCCAGCAGCTTGTCGGGAGGAGGCTACACCTTC
TRBV11-2	-	TRBJ2-4	-	CASSPIAKNIQYF	TGTGCCAGCAGCCCTATCGCCAAAAACATTCAGTACTTC
TRBV29-1	once	TRBJ1-1	-	CSVLQGWTEAFF	TGCAGCGTCTTACAGGGTTGGACTGAAGCTTTCTTT